The 26 T cell receptor beta chains below all came from one sample that was sequenced in a study of early T cells in non-severe SARS-CoV-2 infection. In TCRdb, the 5' RACE reads were re-called with MiXCR into one record per CDR3 protein. In the table there are about 100,000 distinct CDR3 sequences, about 13% of which are singletons. The sample comprised whole blood. Receptors were obtained from an adult who was a healthcare worker with PCR-confirmed SARS-CoV-2 infection or an uninfected control (not recorded which).

The chain joins TRBV6-6 to TRBJ2-3; D may match TRBD1 or TRBD2 (7 bases each). Germline loops: CDR1 MNHNY, CDR2 SVGAGI (reference sequence). The length of the CDR3 is 15 residues. V was trimmed by 7 bases and J by 1 base, leaving 15 bases between them. The CDR3 region is CASTLSGTGTDTQYF. DNA of the CDR3: TGTGCCAGCACCCTAAGCGGGACAGGCACAGATACGCAGTATTTT.

Ten or more counts support this clonotype. The chain links TRBV5-1 to TRBJ1-1; D not certain. Trimming stripped 2 bases from V and 1 base from J, with 6 bases between. The CDR3 loop spans 13 amino acids. The germline V gene has CDR1 SGHRS and CDR2 YFSETQ. In nucleotides, the CDR3 is TGCGCCAGCAGCTTAGGCTCGAACACTGAAGCTTTCTTT. As protein: CASSLGSNTEAFF.

In its sample, this clonotype was seen a few times. The rearrangement links TRBV28 to TRBJ1-5, with TRBD1 matching over 8 bases. Germline assignment: CDR1 MDHEN and CDR2 SYDVKM. V dropped 6 bases and J dropped 2; count of bases not matched to a gene: 3. CDR3 size: 14 residues. The CDR3 DNA follows: TGTGCCAGCAGGGTGGACAGGGGCAATCAGCCCCAGCATTTT. Its translation: CASRVDRGNQPQHF.

The genes are TRBV11-2 and TRBJ2-1, with 8 bases identical to TRBD1. The CDR3 loop spans 15 amino acids. Germline V CDR1 and CDR2: SGHAT, FQNNGV. V lost 5 bases to trimming and J lost 5 bases; unmatched junction nucleotides: 8. Here the CDR3 DNA reads TGTGCCAGCAGCCTTGGACAGGGACATCACAATGAGCAGTTCTTC. Translated: CASSLGQGHHNEQFF.

This clonotype has at least ten counts. DNA of the CDR3: TGTGCCAGCAGTTCCCCCACCGACAGGGCCCAAGAGACCCAGTACTTC. Protein: CASSSPTDRAQETQYF. J is TRBJ2-5 and V is TRBV6-6; the match to TRBD1 covers 7 bases. The ends lost 4 bases at V and 1 base at J; junction bases unmatched: 9. Germline V gene data show CDR1 as MNHNY and CDR2 as SVGAGI (reference sequence). CDR3 length: 16 residues.

The rearrangement links TRBV5-5 to TRBJ2-2; D unclear. The germline V and J ends were trimmed by 1 base and 2 bases, with 12 bases remaining between them. The CDR3 extends over 16 amino acids. Germline V lookup: CDR1 SGHKS, CDR2 YYEKEE (reference sequence). CDR3 coding DNA: TGTGCCAGCAGCTTGCTGACCAGAACTAACACCGGGGAGCTGTTTTTT. Amino acid sequence: CASSLLTRTNTGELFF. Full variable domain (remainder filled in from reference TRBV5-5 and TRBJ2-2): DAGVTQSPTHLIKTRGQQVTLRCSPISGHKSVSWYQQVLGQGPQFIFQYYEKEERGRGNFPDRFSARQFPNYSSELNVNALLLGDSALYLCASSLLTRTNTGELFFGEGSRLTVL.

For the CDR3, the DNA is TGTGCCAGCAGGCCGGGCGGGCAGGGACCCAATCAGCCCCAGCATTTT. This sequence encodes CASRPGGQGPNQPQHF. This chain uses TRBV27 with TRBJ1-5; perhaps TRBD1 as D (5 bases). Trimming left V 6 bases short and J 3 bases short, with 18 bases between. CDR1 MNHEY and CDR2 SMNVEV come from the germline V gene (reference sequence). The CDR3 has 16 residues.

V is TRBV20-1 and J is TRBJ2-7; 7 positions match TRBD1. CDR1 and CDR2 (germline): DFQATT, SNEGSKA (reference sequence). This CDR3 has 14 residues. With V trimmed by 6 bases and J by 1 base, 9 bases remained unmatched. CDR3 amino acids: CSASRGTASYEQYF. Written as DNA, the CDR3 is TGCAGTGCATCGCGAGGGACAGCTTCCTACGAGCAGTACTTC.

The table lists this clonotype with many counts. Written as DNA, the CDR3 is TGTGCCAGCAGTCGGGACAGGGTCACTGAAGCTTTCTTT. The encoded protein is CASSRDRVTEAFF. The chain uses TRBV12-3 or TRBV12-4 and TRBJ1-1; the match to TRBD1 covers 9 bases. The V segment lost 5 bases and the J segment 4 bases; nucleotides outside the gene matches: 2. The CDR3 extends over 13 amino acids.

The chain joins TRBV7-9 to TRBJ1-5; tentative D call: TRBD1 (6 bases). CDR3 length: 14 amino acids. The ends were cut back, 3 bases at V and 3 bases at J, with 9 bases in the middle. The germline CDR1 and CDR2 sequences are SEHNR and FQNEAQ (reference sequence). DNA for the CDR3: TGTGCCAGCAGCTTGGACAGACCCAATCAGCCCCAGCATTTT. Its translation is CASSLDRPNQPQHF.

About this clonotype itself: A read error may explain this, as a much larger clone is one base away. The genes are TRBV21-1 and TRBJ2-3; TRBD2 is taken as the D call from the table, unchecked against the DNA. TRBV21-1 is labeled a pseudogene. This CDR3 spans 15 amino acids. Here the CDR3 reads CASRARKARGDTQYF. CDR3 nucleotides: TGTGCCAGCCGGGCTAGGAAAGCCCGTGGGGATACGCAGTATTTT.

This clonotype was seen ten or more times. The rearrangement links TRBV6-2 or TRBV6-3 to TRBJ2-3; D might be TRBD1 (6 bases). V lost 6 bases and J 0 bases, leaving 22 bases between the germline ends. The V gene's germline CDR1 is MNHEY and CDR2 SVGEGT. The CDR3 is 18 amino acids. CDR3 sequence reads: CASRPRTAQKKSTDTQYF. Written as DNA, the CDR3 is TGTGCCAGCAGACCCCGGACAGCCCAGAAGAAGAGCACAGATACGCAGTATTTT.

This rearrangement joins TRBV10-2 to TRBJ1-2; D gene unclear. There are 12 residues in the CDR3. CDR1 is WSHSY, CDR2 SAAADI, per germline. V lost 9 bases to trimming and J lost 3 bases, with 11 bases between them. The chain's CDR3 is CASAPLDYGYTF. CDR3 sequence (DNA): TGCGCCAGTGCCCCCTTGGACTATGGCTACACCTTC.

J is TRBJ1-4 and V is TRBV5-1; D unclear. The V and J ends lost 3 bases and 4 bases respectively, with 13 bases between them. From germline, CDR1 is SGHRS and CDR2 YFSETQ. This CDR3 has 15 amino acids. CDR3 bases: TGCGCCAGCAGCTCCCAGGATCCTTATAATGAAAAACTGTTTTTT. Translating gives CASSSQDPYNEKLFF. Full variable domain (outside the CDR3, taken from reference TRBV5-1 and TRBJ1-4): KAGVTQTPRYLIKTRGQQVTLSCSPISGHRSVSWYQQTPGQGLQFLFEYFSETQRNKGNFPGRFSGRQFSNSRSEMNVSTLELGDSALYLCASSSQDPYNEKLFFGSGTQLSVL.

This chain uses TRBV4-3 with TRBJ2-1; no reliable D call. V was pared by 0 bases and J by 7 bases, with 10 bases between. The CDR3 totals 14 residues. CDR1 and CDR2 from the germline V gene are LGHNA and YSLEER. CDR3 amino acids: CASSQDYPGNEQFF. The CDR3 DNA is TGCGCCAGCAGCCAAGATTATCCCGGGAATGAGCAGTTCTTC.

There are many counts of this clonotype. V is TRBV11-2 and J is TRBJ1-1; D perhaps matches TRBD1 (5 bases). Germline-derived CDR1 and CDR2 are SGHAT and FQNNGV. The V end lost 7 bases, the J end lost 1 base, and 10 bases lay between the germline ends. The CDR3 covers 13 residues. The CDR3 region is CASTRRENTEAFF. DNA of the CDR3: TGTGCCAGCACTCGCAGGGAGAACACTGAAGCTTTCTTT. The whole variable domain, remainder taken from reference TRBV11-2 and TRBJ1-1, is EAGVAQSPRYKIIEKRQSVAFWCNPISGHATLYWYQQILGQGPKLLIQFQNNGVVDDSQLPKDRFSAERLKGVDSTLKIQPAKLEDSAVYLCASTRRENTEAFFGQGTRLTVV.

This clonotype was found many times. The chain carries TRBV12-3 or TRBV12-4 and TRBJ1-1; the D gene is possibly TRBD1 (6 bases). There are 13 residues in the CDR3. V was trimmed by 2 bases and J by 3 bases, leaving 7 bases between them. The CDR3 nucleotides are TGTGCCAGCAGTTTAAACAGGGACACTGAAGCTTTCTTT. Translated: CASSLNRDTEAFF.

This clonotype came up many times. The gene calls are TRBV7-9 and TRBJ1-1, with D possibly matching TRBD1 (5 bases). Germline V CDR1 and CDR2: SEHNR, FQNEAQ (reference sequence). V dropped 1 base and J dropped 0 bases, with 9 bases sitting between them. This CDR3 contains 15 residues. CDR3 bases: TGTGCCAGCAGCTTAGGGACACCGGTGAACACTGAAGCTTTCTTT. Protein product: CASSLGTPVNTEAFF.

CDR3: CASSEAGGTGYGYTF. The CDR3 bases are TGTGCCAGCAGTGAAGCGGGGGGCACCGGCTATGGCTACACCTTC. The gene calls are TRBV6-1 and TRBJ1-2; D is perhaps TRBD1 (6 bases). The CDR3 sequence is 15 residues long. The V gene lost 0 bases and the J gene lost 4 bases, with 12 bases spanning the gap. Germline-derived CDR1 and CDR2 are MNHNS and SASEGT.

J is TRBJ2-3 and V is TRBV7-8, with D uncertain. The V and J ends lost 1 base and 3 bases respectively, with 5 bases between them. CDR3 size: 13 residues. The germline V gene has CDR1 SGHVS and CDR2 FQNEAQ. DNA for the CDR3: TGTGCCAGCAGCTTAGTGCGGACAGATACGCAGTATTTT. Protein: CASSLVRTDTQYF. The variable domain in full, completed from reference TRBV7-8 and TRBJ2-3, reads GAGVSQSPRYKVAKRGQDVALRCDPISGHVSLFWYQQALGQGPEFLTYFQNEAQLDKSGLPSDRFFAERPEGSVSTLKIQRTQQEDSAVYLCASSLVRTDTQYFGPGTRLTVL.

This clonotype was observed at least ten times. The rearrangement uses TRBV12-3 or TRBV12-4 and TRBJ1-1, with TRBD1 as a possible D gene (5 bases). Trimming took off 3 bases at V and 6 bases at J, with 17 bases between the two ends. The CDR3 sequence is 15 residues long. CDR3 coding DNA: TGTGCCAGCAGTTTGGAATCCGGGGTGGGGGCTGAAGCTTTCTTT. It translates to CASSLESGVGAEAFF.

The chain uses TRBV20-1 and TRBJ2-3; 8 bases are a match to TRBD2. With V trimmed by 3 bases and J by 3 bases, 5 bases remained unmatched. Germline loops: CDR1 DFQATT, CDR2 SNEGSKA (reference sequence). This CDR3 has 14 amino acids. The CDR3 DNA follows: TGCAGTGCTAGGACTAGCGCAGTTACAGATACGCAGTATTTT. Translated: CSARTSAVTDTQYF.

The sample holds a few counts of this clonotype. The rearrangement uses TRBV19 and TRBJ1-5; no reliable D call. The ends were cut back, 5 bases at V and 0 bases at J, with 23 bases in the middle. Germline V gene data show CDR1 as LNHDA and CDR2 as SQIVND (reference sequence). The CDR3 runs 19 residues. Here the CDR3 DNA reads TGTGCCAGTAGTCCGCGGAACAGTGTACCGGGGTATAGCAATCAGCCCCAGCATTTT. Amino acid sequence: CASSPRNSVPGYSNQPQHF. The full variable domain, completed using reference TRBV19 and TRBJ1-5, is DGGITQSPKYLFRKEGQNVTLSCEQNLNHDAMYWYRQDPGQGLRLIYYSQIVNDFQKGDIAEGYSVSREKKESFPLTVTSAQKNPTAFYLCASSPRNSVPGYSNQPQHFGDGTRLSIL.

This clonotype appeared many times. The genes are TRBV2 and TRBJ2-1; weak D call: TRBD1 (5 bases). CDR1 SNHLY and CDR2 FYNNEI come from the germline V gene. CDR3 length equals 14 residues. Trimming stripped 2 bases from V and 6 bases from J, with 11 bases between. The CDR3 loop reads CASSETHGANEQFF. The CDR3 coding sequence is TGTGCCAGCAGTGAAACTCATGGGGCCAATGAGCAGTTCTTC.

This clonotype showed up many times. The rearrangement uses TRBV18 and TRBJ1-5; TRBD1 might be the D (6 bases). The germline V and J ends were trimmed by 2 bases and 3 bases, with 11 bases remaining between them. Germline CDR1 KGHSH, CDR2 LQKENI. The CDR3 spans 15 residues. CDR3: CASSPNRVLNQPQHF. For the CDR3, the DNA is TGTGCCAGCTCACCAAACAGGGTCCTCAATCAGCCCCAGCATTTT.

The J gene is TRBJ2-3, the V gene TRBV9; D is uncertain. Germline assignment: CDR1 SGDLS and CDR2 YYNGEE. V was shortened by 0 bases and J by 3 bases, with 8 bases between the two germline ends. The CDR3 has 14 residues. CDR3 DNA sequence: TGTGCCAGCAGCGTAGAATCCGTGACAGATACGCAGTATTTT. It codes for CASSVESVTDTQYF.